Only a few counts were recorded for the clone carrying this TCR beta chain. Trimming took off 4 bases at V and 3 bases at J, with 9 bases between the two ends. Germline V gene data show CDR1 as LGHNA and CDR2 as YNFKEQ. The CDR3 loop spans 14 amino acids. The sample is drawn from a study of patients and donors after allogeneic stem cell transplantation. TCRdb recomputed calls from the RT-PCR reads with MiXCR, one row per CDR3 protein. The sample includes 150,000 to 250,000 distinct CDR3 sequences, 41% of them seen just once. This sequence joins TRBV4-2 and TRBJ2-2; D unresolved. The source material was blood, either unsorted or a sorted T cell fraction (not recorded which). The clonotype originates from a human donor who was either an allogeneic HSCT recipient or a stem cell or donor lymphocyte infusion donor (not recorded which). It is not recorded whose cells these are; they may come from a transplant donor. This chain's CDR3 is CASSPLEYTGELFF. The CDR3 DNA reads TGTGCCAGCAGCCCTTTAGAATACACCGGGGAGCTGTTTTTT.